This T cell receptor (beta chain) derives from a study of T-cell reconstitution after alpha-beta-depleted transplantation in children. This clonotype has a count of ten or more. Unique molecular identifiers featured in how the TCRbeta library was prepared. TCRdb ran MiXCR on the PCR reads and lists one entry per CDR3 protein. The sample shows 600,000 to 700,000 distinct CDR3 sequences, about 15% of them seen only once. V lost 3 bases to trimming and J lost 5 bases, with 17 bases between them. The germline V gene encodes CDR1 MNHEY and CDR2 SMNVEV (reference sequence). There are 15 residues in the CDR3.

The specimen comprised PBMCs from the stem cell graft donor, sampled from the stem cell graft. The receptor comes from a human donor who donated a stem cell graft to a child with acute myeloid leukemia. V and J are TRBV27 and TRBJ2-7, with a possible D match to TRBD2 (6 bases). The chain's CDR3 is CASSFGSGGVDEQYF. CDR3 coding DNA: TGTGCCAGCAGTTTTGGGAGCGGCGGGGTCGACGAGCAGTACTTC.